This TCR beta chain appears in the sequencing data of a study of blood T cell repertoires in COVID-19. Clinical histories supplied by participants themselves formed the basis of cohort assignment. Clones were sequenced by immunoSEQ multiplex PCR, and TCRdb holds only the in-frame ones, with some missing. The table lists a few hundred thousand clones, more than 80% of them singletons. V shed 4 bases and J shed 5 bases, with 6 bases lying between them. The CDR3 length is 11 residues. Germline V gives CDR1 SGHDN, CDR2 FVKESK. The genes are TRBV14 and TRBJ2-7; D is unresolved. The sample consisted of PBMCs or T cells enriched from blood (not recorded which). This receptor was taken from a man under 40 who had recovered from COVID-19. The CDR3 region is CASSRHDEQYF. DNA for the CDR3: TGTGCCAGCAGCCGACATGACGAGCAGTACTTC. Full variable domain (missing parts from reference TRBV14 and TRBJ2-7): EAGVTQFPSHSVIEKGQTVTLRCDPISGHDNLYWYRRVMGKEIKFLLHFVKESKQDESGMPNNRFLAERTGGTYSTLKVQPAELEDSGVYFCASSRHDEQYFGPGTRLTVT.